This TCR beta chain was sequenced in a study of Ad26.COV2.S vaccination and SARS-CoV-2 variants. Overall study: The study gave Ad26.COV2.S intramuscularly, once or twice 56 days apart.

Losses at the gene ends were 5 bases for V and 4 bases for J; bases not matched to a gene: 13. Germline CDR1 and CDR2: SGHKS and YYEKEE (reference sequence). The CDR3 runs to 17 residues. Repertoires were generated with immunoSEQ multiplex PCR, while TCRdb's copy carries only in-frame clones and drops some. The sample includes some 500,000 clones, approximately 92% of them seen just once. The treatment is: around 19 received Ad26.COV2.S at low or high dose, single or two shots; five or six received placebo; per-sample allocation not given. After the first vaccine or placebo injection, samples were drawn on day 63.

The sequence derives from a person aged 18 to 59 who received the Ad26.COV2.S COVID-19 vaccine or a placebo. This chain joins TRBV5-5 and TRBJ2-7, with 12 bases identical to TRBD2. Sequenced material: peripheral blood, taken in a trial of Ad26.COV2.S vaccine versus placebo. In nucleotides, the CDR3 is TGTGCCAGCAGTTCGGAGACTAGCGGGGGATCAGTTTACGAGCAGTACTTC. It translates to CASSSETSGGSVYEQYF.